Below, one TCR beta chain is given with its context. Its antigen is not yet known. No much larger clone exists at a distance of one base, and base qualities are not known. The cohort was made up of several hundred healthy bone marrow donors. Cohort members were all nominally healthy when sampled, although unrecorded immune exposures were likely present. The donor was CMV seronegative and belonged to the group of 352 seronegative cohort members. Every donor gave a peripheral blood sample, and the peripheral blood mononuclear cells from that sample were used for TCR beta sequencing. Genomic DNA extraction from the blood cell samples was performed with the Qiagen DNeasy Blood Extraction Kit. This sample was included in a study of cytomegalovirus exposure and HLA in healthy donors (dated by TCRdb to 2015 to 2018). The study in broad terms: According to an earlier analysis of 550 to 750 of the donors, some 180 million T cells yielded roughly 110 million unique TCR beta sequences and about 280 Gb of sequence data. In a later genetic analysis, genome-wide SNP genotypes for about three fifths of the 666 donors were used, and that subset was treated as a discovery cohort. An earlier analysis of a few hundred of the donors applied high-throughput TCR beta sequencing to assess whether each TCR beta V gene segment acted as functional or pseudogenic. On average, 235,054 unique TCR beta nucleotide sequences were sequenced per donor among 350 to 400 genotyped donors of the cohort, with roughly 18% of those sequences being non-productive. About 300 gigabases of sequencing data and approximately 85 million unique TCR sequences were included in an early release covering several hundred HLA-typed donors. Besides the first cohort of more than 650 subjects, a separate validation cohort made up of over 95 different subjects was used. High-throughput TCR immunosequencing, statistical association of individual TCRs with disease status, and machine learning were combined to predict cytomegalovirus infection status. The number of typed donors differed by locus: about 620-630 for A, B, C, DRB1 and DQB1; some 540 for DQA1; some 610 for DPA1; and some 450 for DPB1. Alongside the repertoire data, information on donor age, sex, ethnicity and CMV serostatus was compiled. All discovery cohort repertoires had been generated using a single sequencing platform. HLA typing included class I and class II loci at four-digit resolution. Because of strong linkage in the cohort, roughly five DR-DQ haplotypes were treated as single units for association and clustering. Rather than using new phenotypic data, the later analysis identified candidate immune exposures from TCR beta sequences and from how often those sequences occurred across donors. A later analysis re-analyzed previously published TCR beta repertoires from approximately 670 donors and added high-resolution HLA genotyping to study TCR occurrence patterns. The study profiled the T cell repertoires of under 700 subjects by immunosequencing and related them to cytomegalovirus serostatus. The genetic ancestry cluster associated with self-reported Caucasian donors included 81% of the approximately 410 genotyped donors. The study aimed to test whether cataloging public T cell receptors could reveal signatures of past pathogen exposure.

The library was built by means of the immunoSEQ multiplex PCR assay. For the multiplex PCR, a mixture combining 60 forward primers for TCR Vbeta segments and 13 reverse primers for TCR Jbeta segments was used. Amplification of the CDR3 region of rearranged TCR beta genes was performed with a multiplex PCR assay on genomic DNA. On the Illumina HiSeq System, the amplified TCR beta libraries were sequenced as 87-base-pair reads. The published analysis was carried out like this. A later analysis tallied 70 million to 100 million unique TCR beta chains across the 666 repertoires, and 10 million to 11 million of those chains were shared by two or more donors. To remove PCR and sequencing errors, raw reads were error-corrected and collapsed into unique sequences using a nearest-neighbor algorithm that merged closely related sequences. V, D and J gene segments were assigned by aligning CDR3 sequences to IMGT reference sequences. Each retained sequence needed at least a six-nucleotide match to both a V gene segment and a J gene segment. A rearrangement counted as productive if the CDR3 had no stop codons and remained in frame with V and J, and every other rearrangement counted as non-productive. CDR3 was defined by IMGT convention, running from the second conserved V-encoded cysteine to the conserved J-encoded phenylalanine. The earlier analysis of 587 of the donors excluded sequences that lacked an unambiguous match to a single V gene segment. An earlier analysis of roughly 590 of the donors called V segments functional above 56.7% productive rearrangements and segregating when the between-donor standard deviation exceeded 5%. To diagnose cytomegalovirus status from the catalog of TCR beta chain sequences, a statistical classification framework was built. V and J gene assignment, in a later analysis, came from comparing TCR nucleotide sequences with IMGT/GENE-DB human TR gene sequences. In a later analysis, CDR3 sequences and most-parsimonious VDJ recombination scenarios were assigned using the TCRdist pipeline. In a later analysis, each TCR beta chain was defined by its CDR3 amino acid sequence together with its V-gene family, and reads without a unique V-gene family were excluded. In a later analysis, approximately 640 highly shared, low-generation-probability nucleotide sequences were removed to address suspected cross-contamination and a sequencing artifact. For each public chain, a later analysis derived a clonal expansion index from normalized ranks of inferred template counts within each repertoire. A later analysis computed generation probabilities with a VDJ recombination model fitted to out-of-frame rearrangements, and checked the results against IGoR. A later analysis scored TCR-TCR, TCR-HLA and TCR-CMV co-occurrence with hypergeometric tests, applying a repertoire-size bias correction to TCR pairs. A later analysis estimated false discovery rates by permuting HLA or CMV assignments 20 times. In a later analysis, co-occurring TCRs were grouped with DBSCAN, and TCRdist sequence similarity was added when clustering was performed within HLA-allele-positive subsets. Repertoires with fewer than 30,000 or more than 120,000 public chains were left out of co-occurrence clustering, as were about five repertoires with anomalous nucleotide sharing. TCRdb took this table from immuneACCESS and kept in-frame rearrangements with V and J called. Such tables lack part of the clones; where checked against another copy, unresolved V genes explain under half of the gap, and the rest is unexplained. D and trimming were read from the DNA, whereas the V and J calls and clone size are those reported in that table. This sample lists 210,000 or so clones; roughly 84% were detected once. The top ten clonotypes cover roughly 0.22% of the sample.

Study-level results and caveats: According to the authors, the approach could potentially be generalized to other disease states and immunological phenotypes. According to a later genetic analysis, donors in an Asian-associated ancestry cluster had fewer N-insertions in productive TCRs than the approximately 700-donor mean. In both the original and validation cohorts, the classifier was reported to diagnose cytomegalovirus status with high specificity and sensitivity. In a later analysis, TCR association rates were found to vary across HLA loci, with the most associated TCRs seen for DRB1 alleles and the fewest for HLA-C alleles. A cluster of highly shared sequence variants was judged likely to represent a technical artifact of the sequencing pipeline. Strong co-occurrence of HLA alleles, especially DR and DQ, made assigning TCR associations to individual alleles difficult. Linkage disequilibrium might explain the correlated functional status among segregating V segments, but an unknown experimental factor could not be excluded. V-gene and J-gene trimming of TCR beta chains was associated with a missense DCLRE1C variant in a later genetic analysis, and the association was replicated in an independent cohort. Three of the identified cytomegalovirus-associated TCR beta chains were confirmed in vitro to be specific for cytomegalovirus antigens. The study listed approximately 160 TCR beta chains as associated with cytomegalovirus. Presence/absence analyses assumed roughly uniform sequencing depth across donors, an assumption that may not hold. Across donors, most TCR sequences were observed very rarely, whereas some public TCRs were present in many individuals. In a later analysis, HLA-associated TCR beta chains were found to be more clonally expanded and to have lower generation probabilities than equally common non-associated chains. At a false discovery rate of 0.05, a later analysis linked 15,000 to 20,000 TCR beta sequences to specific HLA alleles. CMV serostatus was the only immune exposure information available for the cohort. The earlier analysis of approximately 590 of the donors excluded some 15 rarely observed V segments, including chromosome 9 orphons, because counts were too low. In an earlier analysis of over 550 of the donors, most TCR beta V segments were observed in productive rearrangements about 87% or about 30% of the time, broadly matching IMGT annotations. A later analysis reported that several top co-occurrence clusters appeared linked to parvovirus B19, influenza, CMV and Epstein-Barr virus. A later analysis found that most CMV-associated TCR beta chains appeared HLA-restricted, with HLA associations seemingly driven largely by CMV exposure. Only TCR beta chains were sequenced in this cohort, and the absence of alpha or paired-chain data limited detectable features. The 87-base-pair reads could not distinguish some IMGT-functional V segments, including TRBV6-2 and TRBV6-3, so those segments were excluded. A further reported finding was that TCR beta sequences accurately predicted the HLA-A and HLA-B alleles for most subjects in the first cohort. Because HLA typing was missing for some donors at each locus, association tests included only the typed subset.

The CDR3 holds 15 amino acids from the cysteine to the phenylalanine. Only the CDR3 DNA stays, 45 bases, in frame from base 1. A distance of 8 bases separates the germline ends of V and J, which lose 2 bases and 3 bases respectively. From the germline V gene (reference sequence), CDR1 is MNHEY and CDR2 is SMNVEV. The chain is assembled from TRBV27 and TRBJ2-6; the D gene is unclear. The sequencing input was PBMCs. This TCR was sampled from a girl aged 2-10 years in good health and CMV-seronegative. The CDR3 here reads CASSLGSGGANVLTF. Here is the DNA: TGTGCCAGCAGTTTAGGATCAGGTGGGGCCAACGTCCTGACTTTC.